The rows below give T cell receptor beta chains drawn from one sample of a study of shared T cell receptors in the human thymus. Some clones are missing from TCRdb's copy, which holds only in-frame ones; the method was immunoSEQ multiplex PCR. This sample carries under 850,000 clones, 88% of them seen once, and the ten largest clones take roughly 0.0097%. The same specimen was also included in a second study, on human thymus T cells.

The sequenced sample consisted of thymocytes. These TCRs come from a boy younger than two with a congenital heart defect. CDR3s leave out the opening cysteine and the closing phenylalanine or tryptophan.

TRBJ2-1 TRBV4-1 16 ASSQDPLTSGIFNEQF
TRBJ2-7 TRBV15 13 ATARRGGETYEQY
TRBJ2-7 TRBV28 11 ASSFKQAGEQY
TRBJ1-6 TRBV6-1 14 ASSVREVSYNSPLH
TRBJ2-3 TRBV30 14 AWKLAGVEGTDTQY
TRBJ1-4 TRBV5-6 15 ASSGRQGFSTNEKLF
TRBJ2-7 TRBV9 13 ASSAGTDRSYEQY
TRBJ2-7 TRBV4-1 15 ASSHPNGGMGSYEQY
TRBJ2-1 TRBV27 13 ASSGSGANYNEQF
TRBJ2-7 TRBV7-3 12 ASSRQGGSYEQY
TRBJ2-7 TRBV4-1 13 ASSQDLSGGPEQY
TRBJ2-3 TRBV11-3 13 ASSTFREGRDTQY
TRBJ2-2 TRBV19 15 ASKRLRGSLATGELF
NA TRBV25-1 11 ASSKGLVYEQY
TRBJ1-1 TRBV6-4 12 ASRRGHGNTEAF
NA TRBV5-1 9 ASSSICEQY
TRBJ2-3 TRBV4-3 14 ASSQNFSGPTDTQY
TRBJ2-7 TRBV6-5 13 ASRKGLAGSYEQY
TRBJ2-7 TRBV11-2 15 ASSLDPGRGGGYEQY
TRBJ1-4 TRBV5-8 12 ASSQGQGGEKLF
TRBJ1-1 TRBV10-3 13 AISEGTDRDPEAF
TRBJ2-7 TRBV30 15 AWSRREREASLYEQY
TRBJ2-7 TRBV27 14 ASSSLYDRAFYEQY
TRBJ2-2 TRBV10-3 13 ATRTSEEGTGELF
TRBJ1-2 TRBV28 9 ASSGTNLYT
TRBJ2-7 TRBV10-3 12 AISSGTGTYEQY
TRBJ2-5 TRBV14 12 ASSPGQGLGTQY
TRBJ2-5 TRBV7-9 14 ASSLWDRLVQETQY
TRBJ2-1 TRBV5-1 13 ASSEGLPPYNEQF
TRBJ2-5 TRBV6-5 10 ASKPEGETQY
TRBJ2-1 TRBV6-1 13 ASSEKREPYNEQF
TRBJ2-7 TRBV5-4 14 ASSLFPGLGPYEQY
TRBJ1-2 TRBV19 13 ASSTKTGRDYGYT
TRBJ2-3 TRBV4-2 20 ASSQEGYPGQREGRGTDTQY
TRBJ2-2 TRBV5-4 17 ASSPGLAGLHTPTGELF
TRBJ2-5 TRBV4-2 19 ASSQDHPRPRLAGGQETQY
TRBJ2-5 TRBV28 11 ASSFRGQETQY
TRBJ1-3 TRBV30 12 AWSSRAHGNTIY
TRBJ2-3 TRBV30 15 AWSVFRMTSGTDTQY
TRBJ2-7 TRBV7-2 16 ASSLAWAGDKSLYEQY
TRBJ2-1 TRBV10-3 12 AISSRGSSDEQF